This T cell receptor (beta chain) was identified in a study of cytomegalovirus exposure and HLA in healthy donors (dated by TCRdb to the late 2010s). Regarding the study in general: An earlier analysis of about 530 of the donors reported 276 Gb of sequence data and around 100 million unique TCR beta sequences obtained from some 200 million T cells. An early release that covered roughly 600 HLA-typed donors contained around 300 gigabases of sequencing data and tens of millions of unique TCR sequences. Of the roughly 400 genotyped donors, 80% to 90% were placed in the genetic ancestry cluster associated with self-reported Caucasian donors. The aim of the study was to test whether cataloging public T cell receptors could identify signatures of past pathogen exposure. Using immunosequencing, the study profiled T cell repertoires from 640 or so subjects and related those repertoires to cytomegalovirus serostatus. In addition to the first cohort of hundreds of subjects, a separate validation cohort of approximately 110 different subjects was used. High-throughput TCR immunosequencing, statistical association of individual TCRs with disease status, and machine learning were combined to predict cytomegalovirus infection status. In a later analysis, previously published TCR beta repertoires from more than 500 donors were re-analyzed and high-resolution HLA genotyping was added so that TCR occurrence patterns could be studied. The later analysis used no new phenotypic data to find candidate immune exposures, relying instead on TCR beta sequences and their occurrence across donors. An earlier analysis of roughly 580 of the donors used high-throughput TCR beta sequencing to judge whether each TCR beta V gene segment behaved as functional or pseudogenic. Donor age, sex, ethnicity and CMV serostatus were compiled together with the repertoire data. A later genetic analysis used genome-wide SNP genotypes for about three fifths of the 666 donors, treating that subset as a discovery cohort. Every repertoire in the discovery cohort had been generated on one and the same sequencing platform. Both class I and class II loci were covered by HLA typing, at four-digit resolution. The number of donors typed differed by locus, with about 629-630 for A, B, C, DRB1 and DQB1, around 560 for DQA1, nearly 610 for DPA1, and around 430 for DPB1. Four to six DR-DQ haplotypes were handled as single units for association and clustering, since linkage in the cohort was strong. Across approximately 400 genotyped donors of the cohort, an average of approximately 240,000 unique TCR beta nucleotide sequences per donor were sequenced, and approximately 17% of those sequences were non-productive. Findings and caveats that apply to the study as a whole: A later analysis associated about 17,000 TCR beta sequences with specific HLA alleles at a false discovery rate of 0.05. The presence/absence analyses assumed that sequencing depth was roughly uniform across donors, and that assumption may not be true. When HLA alleles, especially DR and DQ, strongly co-occurred, attributing TCR associations to individual alleles was difficult. In both the original and validation cohorts, the classifier was reported to diagnose cytomegalovirus status with high specificity and sensitivity. Because some donors lacked HLA typing at each locus, the association tests relied only on the typed subset. In the study, around 150 TCR beta chains were listed as associated with cytomegalovirus. Most TCR sequences were seen in very few donors, while some public TCRs were found in many individuals. In vitro tests confirmed that three of the cytomegalovirus-associated TCR beta chains recognize cytomegalovirus antigens. A further reported finding was that TCR beta sequences accurately predicted the HLA-A and HLA-B alleles for most subjects in the first cohort. Compared with the approximately 700-donor mean, donors in an Asian-associated ancestry cluster had fewer N-insertions in productive TCRs, according to a later genetic analysis. The authors suggested that the approach could potentially be generalized to other disease states and immunological phenotypes. Only TCR beta chains were sequenced in this cohort, and the absence of alpha or paired-chain data limited detectable features. The only immune exposure information available for the cohort was CMV serostatus. An association between a missense DCLRE1C variant and V-gene and J-gene trimming of TCR beta chains was found in a later genetic analysis and replicated in an independent cohort. An earlier analysis of approximately 570 of the donors showed that most TCR beta V segments appeared in productive rearrangements either about 87% or about 30% of the time, which broadly matched IMGT annotations. According to a later analysis, most CMV-associated TCR beta chains appeared to be HLA-restricted, and the HLA associations seemed to be driven largely by CMV exposure. Some 15 rarely observed V segments, including chromosome 9 orphons, were excluded from the earlier analysis of about 500 of the donors because counts were too low. In a later analysis, HLA-associated TCR beta chains were found to be more clonally expanded and to have lower generation probabilities than equally common non-associated chains. A cluster of highly shared sequence variants was judged likely to represent a technical artifact of the sequencing pipeline. A later analysis found that TCR association rates varied across HLA loci, with DRB1 alleles showing the most associated TCRs and HLA-C alleles the fewest. A later analysis reported that several top co-occurrence clusters appeared linked to parvovirus B19, influenza, CMV and Epstein-Barr virus. Correlated functional status among segregating V segments might be attributable to linkage disequilibrium, but an unknown experimental factor could not be ruled out.

Library construction relied on the immunoSEQ multiplex PCR assay. For the multiplex PCR, a mixture combining 60 forward primers for TCR Vbeta segments and 13 reverse primers for TCR Jbeta segments was used. Amplification of the CDR3 region of rearranged TCR beta genes was performed with a multiplex PCR assay on genomic DNA. On the Illumina HiSeq System, the amplified TCR beta libraries were sequenced as 87-base-pair reads. On the authors' methods: A later analysis tallied approximately 87 million unique TCR beta chains across the 666 repertoires, and some 10 million of those chains were shared by two or more donors. A nearest-neighbor algorithm error-corrected the raw reads and collapsed the reads into unique sequences, merging closely related sequences to remove PCR and sequencing errors. V, D and J gene segments were assigned by aligning CDR3 sequences to IMGT reference sequences. For a sequence to be retained, a match of at least six nucleotides to both a V gene segment and a J gene segment was required. Rearrangements were called productive when the CDR3 lacked stop codons and stayed in frame with V and J; all others were non-productive. CDR3 was defined according to IMGT convention as the region running from the second conserved V-encoded cysteine to the conserved J-encoded phenylalanine. In an earlier analysis of roughly 580 of the donors, sequences lacking an unambiguous match to a single V gene segment were excluded. An earlier analysis of approximately 590 of the donors called V segments functional above 56.7% productive rearrangements and segregating when the between-donor standard deviation exceeded 5%. A statistical classification framework was built to diagnose cytomegalovirus status from the catalog of TCR beta chain sequences. In a later analysis, TCR nucleotide sequences were compared against IMGT/GENE-DB human TR gene sequences so that V and J genes could be assigned. The TCRdist pipeline was used in a later analysis to assign CDR3 sequences and most-parsimonious VDJ recombination scenarios. In a later analysis, every TCR beta chain was defined by the combination of its CDR3 amino acid sequence and its V-gene family, and reads without a unique V-gene family were dropped. In a later analysis, 450 to 600 highly shared, low-generation-probability nucleotide sequences were removed to address suspected cross-contamination and a sequencing artifact. In a later analysis, a clonal expansion index for each public chain was calculated from normalized within-repertoire ranks of inferred template counts. A later analysis computed generation probabilities with a VDJ recombination model fitted to out-of-frame rearrangements, and checked the results against IGoR. Hypergeometric tests were used in a later analysis to score TCR-TCR, TCR-HLA and TCR-CMV co-occurrence, with a repertoire-size bias correction applied to the TCR pairs. To estimate false discovery rates, a later analysis permuted the HLA or CMV assignments 20 times. A later analysis grouped co-occurring TCRs with DBSCAN, adding TCRdist sequence similarity when clustering within HLA-allele-positive subsets. For co-occurrence clustering, repertoires with fewer than 30,000 or more than 120,000 public chains were excluded, along with five or six repertoires with anomalous nucleotide sharing. TCRdb provides this immuneACCESS table in a form limited to in-frame rearrangements. Some clones are lacking; in checked studies, under half of them reflect an unresolved V gene, and why the rest are absent is not known. The V and J calls and the clone size are those of that table, but D and trimming were determined from the DNA. Across this sample there are fewer than 150,000 clones, with approximately 80% seen only once. The leading ten clones occupy nearly 5% of the sample.

The cohort consisted of some 730 healthy bone marrow donors. Cohort members were all nominally healthy when sampled, although unrecorded immune exposures were likely present. The donor tested CMV seronegative and was one of the 352 seronegative cohort members. Every donor gave a peripheral blood sample, and the peripheral blood mononuclear cells from that sample were used for TCR beta sequencing. Genomic DNA was extracted from the blood cell samples with the Qiagen DNeasy Blood Extraction Kit. This clone was counted a few times. This receptor's antigen is unknown. No quality values exist for individual bases; no much larger clone is one base distant. The sequencing sample was made of PBMCs. This sequence originates from a woman between 50 and 59 years old in good health and CMV-seronegative.

This receptor has the CDR3 CATLAGGPVDTQYF. The nucleotide sequence reads TGTGCCACACTAGCGGGGGGGCCAGTAGATACGCAGTATTTT. The sequence joins TRBV10-3 to TRBJ2-3; 13 middle bases align to TRBD2. The CDR3 measures 14 amino acids from cysteine to phenylalanine. Only the CDR3 DNA stays, 42 bases, in frame from base 1. The germline V gene sets CDR1 to ENHRY and CDR2 to SYGVKD. After removal of 10 bases from V and 5 bases from J, the junction retains 6 bases not matched to a gene.